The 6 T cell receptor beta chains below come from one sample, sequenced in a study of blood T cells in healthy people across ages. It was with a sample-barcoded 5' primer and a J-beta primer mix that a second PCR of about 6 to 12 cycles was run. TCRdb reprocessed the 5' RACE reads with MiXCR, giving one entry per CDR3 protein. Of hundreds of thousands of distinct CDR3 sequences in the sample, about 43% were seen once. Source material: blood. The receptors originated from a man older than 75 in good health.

CDR3 sequence: CSALGGTEAFF. The CDR3 DNA sequence: TGCAGTGCCCTGGGAGGGACTGAAGCTTTCTTT. J is TRBJ1-1 and V is TRBV20-1, with D hard to call. Germline CDR1 and CDR2: DFQATT and SNEGSKA (reference sequence). The CDR3 covers 11 residues. The V end was cut by 6 bases, the J end by 5 bases, with 10 bases between.

In DNA, the CDR3 is TGTGCCAGCAGCGGTCCGACGAGGCGGACCGGGGAGCTGTTTTTT. Encoded protein: CASSGPTRRTGELFF. This chain links TRBV27 with TRBJ2-2; D gene ambiguous. CDR1 MNHEY and CDR2 SMNVEV come from the germline V gene (reference sequence). V dropped 6 bases and J dropped 5 bases, with 16 bases sitting between them. CDR3 length equals 15 residues.

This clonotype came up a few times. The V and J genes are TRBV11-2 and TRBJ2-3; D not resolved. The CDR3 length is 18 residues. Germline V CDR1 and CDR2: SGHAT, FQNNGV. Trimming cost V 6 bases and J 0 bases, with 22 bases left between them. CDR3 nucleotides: TGTGCCAGCAGAGCCCGAGCCCTCAGAGTATCTAGCACAGATACGCAGTATTTT. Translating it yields CASRARALRVSSTDTQYF.

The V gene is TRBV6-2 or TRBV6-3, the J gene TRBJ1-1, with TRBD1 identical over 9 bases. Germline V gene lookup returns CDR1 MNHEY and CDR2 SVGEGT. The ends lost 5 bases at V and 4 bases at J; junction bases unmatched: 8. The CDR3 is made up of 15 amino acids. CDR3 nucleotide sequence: TGTGCCAGCAGTACGATTCGGGACAGGGTCACTGAAGCTTTCTTT. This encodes CASSTIRDRVTEAFF.

CDR3 sequence reads: CASSVAYGEETQYF. CDR3 DNA: TGTGCCAGCAGCGTAGCTTACGGAGAAGAGACCCAGTACTTC. This chain connects TRBV9 to TRBJ2-5; D ambiguous. V lost 0 bases and J 3 bases, leaving 9 bases between the germline ends. Germline V lookup: CDR1 SGDLS, CDR2 YYNGEE. The CDR3 spans 14 residues.

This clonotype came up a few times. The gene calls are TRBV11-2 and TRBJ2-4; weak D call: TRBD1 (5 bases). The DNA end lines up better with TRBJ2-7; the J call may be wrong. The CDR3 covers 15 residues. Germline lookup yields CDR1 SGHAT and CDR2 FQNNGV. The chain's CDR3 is CASSLVRPGFYEQYF. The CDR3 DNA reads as TGTGCCAGCAGCTTAGTTCGACCAGGGTTCTACGAGCAGTACTTC.